This T cell receptor beta chain was recovered during a study of T-cell reconstitution after alpha-beta-depleted transplantation in children. Study results and limitations: Reports say that about two months after transplant, the alpha-beta T cells came out of several hundred graft clones that had expanded. Surviving recipient T cells and thymic progenitors accounted for the high day-60 TCRbeta diversity observed in some patients. Newly made T cells mostly supplied T-cell counts and diversity one year after transplant.

The TCRbeta library was prepared with unique molecular identifiers. Via MiXCR, TCRdb re-called the PCR reads, giving one row per CDR3 protein. The data contain 700,000 or so distinct CDR3 sequences, approximately 14% of them seen just once; the ten biggest clones take up about 0.79%. Concerning this clonotype itself: Its specificity is unknown.

The CDR3 extends over 14 amino acids. With 1 base removed from V and 4 bases from J, the gap between germline ends came to 12 bases. CDR1 and CDR2 (germline): SGHKS, YYEKEE (reference sequence). This clonotype was sampled from a girl aged 2 to 9 with congenital amegakaryocytic thrombocytopenia, due to receive a stem cell transplant. The V gene is TRBV5-5, the J gene TRBJ2-7, with a possible D match to TRBD1 (6 bases). The starting material was PBMCs, obtained before TCRalphabeta/CD19-depleted stem cell transplant. In nucleotides, the CDR3 is TGTGCCAGCAGCTTGCGCAGGGGCGGGTACGAGCAGTACTTC. Encoded protein: CASSLRRGGYEQYF. The full variable domain, in which reference TRBV5-5 and TRBJ2-7 provide the parts outside the CDR3, is DAGVTQSPTHLIKTRGQQVTLRCSPISGHKSVSWYQQVLGQGPQFIFQYYEKEERGRGNFPDRFSARQFPNYSSELNVNALLLGDSALYLCASSLRRGGYEQYFGPGTRLTVT.